Listed below are T cell receptor beta chains from one sample, sequenced in a study of blood T cell repertoires in COVID-19. Clones were read by immunoSEQ multiplex PCR, and TCRdb kept only the in-frame ones, dropping some. The sample contains approximately 110,000 clones, 92% of which appear only once. What was sequenced was peripheral blood. The receptors come from a man aged 50-60 years with COVID-19, enrolled during active disease. Each CDR3 is given with its conserved first and last residue. A D gene is named only where the DNA matches it firmly. Size values are once, few and many counts, or a class for expanded clones, and some rows have none.

d_call: -
v_call: TRBV24-1
clone_size: -
j_call: TRBJ2-2
cdr3_aa: CATSDGLGTGELFF
cdr3_nt: TGTGCCACCAGTGACGGACTCGGGACCGGGGAGCTGTTTTTT

d_call: -
v_call: TRBV5-1
clone_size: -
j_call: TRBJ2-1
cdr3_aa: CASSLSQSYNEQFF
cdr3_nt: TGCGCCAGCAGCTTGAGTCAGTCCTACAATGAGCAGTTCTTC

d_call: -
v_call: TRBV6-2/TRBV6-3
clone_size: -
j_call: TRBJ1-6
cdr3_aa: CASSYPGNSPLHF
cdr3_nt: TGTGCCAGCAGTTACCCAGGGAATTCACCCCTCCACTTT

d_call: -
v_call: TRBV25-1
clone_size: -
j_call: TRBJ1-1
cdr3_aa: CASRRQANTEAFF
cdr3_nt: TGTGCCAGCAGAAGACAGGCCAACACTGAAGCTTTCTTT

d_call: TRBD1
v_call: TRBV3-1/TRBV3-2
clone_size: -
j_call: TRBJ2-2
cdr3_aa: CASSQECGGRDRVTGELFF
cdr3_nt: TGTGCCAGCAGCCAAGAATGCGGGGGCCGGGACAGGGTGACCGGGGAGCTGTTTTTT

d_call: TRBD1
v_call: TRBV2
clone_size: -
j_call: TRBJ2-5
cdr3_aa: CASKGQGVVETQYF
cdr3_nt: TGTGCCAGCAAGGGACAGGGGGTGGTAGAGACCCAGTACTTC

d_call: -
v_call: TRBV11-2
clone_size: few
j_call: TRBJ1-3
cdr3_aa: CASSLDRGQSSGNTIYF
cdr3_nt: TGTGCCAGCAGCTTAGATCGCGGACAGAGCTCTGGAAACACCATATATTTT

d_call: TRBD2
v_call: TRBV4-3
clone_size: -
j_call: TRBJ2-5
cdr3_aa: CASSQDASGRGKETQYF
cdr3_nt: TGCGCCAGCAGCCAAGATGCTAGCGGGAGAGGGAAAGAGACCCAGTACTTC

d_call: -
v_call: TRBV6-5
clone_size: -
j_call: TRBJ1-5
cdr3_aa: CASSYINGLSNQPQHF
cdr3_nt: TGTGCCAGCAGTTACATAAATGGCCTTAGCAATCAGCCCCAGCATTTT

d_call: -
v_call: TRBV4-3
clone_size: -
j_call: TRBJ2-2
cdr3_aa: CASSQDLQAANTGELFF
cdr3_nt: TGCGCCAGCAGCCAAGATCTTCAAGCGGCAAACACCGGGGAGCTGTTTTTT

d_call: TRBD1
v_call: TRBV7-2
clone_size: -
j_call: TRBJ2-4
cdr3_aa: CASTPGQGSIQYF
cdr3_nt: TGTGCCAGCACCCCGGGACAGGGGTCCATTCAGTACTTC

d_call: -
v_call: TRBV11-1
clone_size: once
j_call: TRBJ1-4
cdr3_aa: CASSSRENEKLFF
cdr3_nt: TGTGCCAGCAGCTCACGAGAGAATGAAAAACTGTTTTTT

d_call: TRBD2
v_call: TRBV6-6
clone_size: -
j_call: TRBJ2-1
cdr3_aa: CASSFGRADEQFF
cdr3_nt: TGTGCCAGCAGTTTCGGGAGGGCCGATGAGCAGTTCTTC

d_call: TRBD1
v_call: TRBV23-1
clone_size: -
j_call: TRBJ1-5
cdr3_aa: CASSQIPTGTDQPQHF
cdr3_nt: TGCGCCAGCAGTCAAATCCCGACAGGGACGGATCAGCCCCAGCATTTT

d_call: -
v_call: TRBV18
clone_size: -
j_call: TRBJ2-1
cdr3_aa: CASSPSGGYNEQFF
cdr3_nt: TGTGCCAGCTCACCGTCGGGTGGCTACAATGAGCAGTTCTTC

d_call: -
v_call: TRBV7-9
clone_size: -
j_call: TRBJ2-3
cdr3_aa: CASSLASEGSDTQYF
cdr3_nt: TGTGCCAGCAGCTTAGCGTCGGAGGGATCCGATACGCAGTATTTT

d_call: -
v_call: TRBV5-4
clone_size: -
j_call: TRBJ2-5
cdr3_aa: CASSLDRETQYF
cdr3_nt: TGTGCCAGCAGCTTGGACCGGGAGACCCAGTACTTC